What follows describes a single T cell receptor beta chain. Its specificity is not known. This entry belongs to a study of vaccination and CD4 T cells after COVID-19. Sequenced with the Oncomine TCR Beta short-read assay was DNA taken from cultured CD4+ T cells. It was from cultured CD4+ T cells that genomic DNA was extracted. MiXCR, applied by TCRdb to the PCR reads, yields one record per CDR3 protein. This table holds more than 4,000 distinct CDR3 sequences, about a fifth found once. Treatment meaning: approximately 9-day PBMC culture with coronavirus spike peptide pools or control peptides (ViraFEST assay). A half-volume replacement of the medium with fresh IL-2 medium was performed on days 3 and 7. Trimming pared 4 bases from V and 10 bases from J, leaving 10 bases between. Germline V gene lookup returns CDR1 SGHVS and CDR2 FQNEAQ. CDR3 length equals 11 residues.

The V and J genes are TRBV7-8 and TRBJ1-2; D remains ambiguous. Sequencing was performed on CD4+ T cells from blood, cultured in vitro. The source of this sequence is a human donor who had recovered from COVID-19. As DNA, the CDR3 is TGTGCCAGCAGCTCGACATCTGTCTACACCTTC. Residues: CASSSTSVYTF.